The T cell receptor (beta chain) under discussion was sequenced for a study of blood T cell repertoires in COVID-19. Study information: Researchers got acute and convalescent COVID-19 samples from the United States, Italy and Spain. The cDNA or gDNA used as material had been derived from T cells, B-cell-depleted T cells, or PBMCs.

In this sample, this clone turned up once. Germline CDR1 is KGHDR and CDR2 is SFDVKD. The junction had 10 bases not matched to a gene; V was cut back by 5 bases and J by 8 bases. The CDR3 covers 16 residues. How the authors handled the data: Reference gene primer amplification gave nucleated cell count estimates. Profiling relied on immunoSEQ multiplex PCR, and the TCRdb table lists in-frame clones only, not all of them. That table gives V, J and clone size, and the DNA gave D and trimming. The data contain around 200,000 clones, 85% to 90% of them singletons. Material for sequencing was peripheral blood. The source is a man aged 50-60 years with acute or convalescent COVID-19. The rearrangement links TRBV24-1 to TRBJ2-1, with 11 bases fitting TRBD2. CDR3 region: CATSARLAGSRDEQFF. CDR3 DNA sequence: TGTGCCACCAGTGCCAGACTAGCGGGGAGTAGGGATGAGCAGTTCTTC.